Each of the 25 T cell receptor beta chains below was sequenced from the same sample in a study of radiation and T cells in renal cell carcinoma. Measured with immunoSEQ multiplex PCR; TCRdb has only the in-frame clones, and not every one. The sample gives 17,000 or so clones, about 56% of which show up once; approximately 12% is in the top ten. Treatment reported: 15 Gy SBRT to primary tumor, nephrectomy 4 weeks later. The sample here was tumor tissue, taken from a patient whose treatment included radiotherapy and nephrectomy. These receptors were obtained from a man aged 50-59 years with renal cell carcinoma.

The chain links TRBV15 to TRBJ2-1; D is ambiguous. V lost 3 bases and J 11 bases, leaving 14 bases between the germline ends. Germline V gene data show CDR1 as LNHNV and CDR2 as YYDKDF (reference sequence). This CDR3 comprises 13 residues. CDR3 nucleotide sequence: TGTGCCACCAGCAGTATCCGGGCTGGGCAGCAGTTCTTC. Residues: CATSSIRAGQQFF.

V is TRBV7-9 and J is TRBJ1-1; D uncertain. CDR1 SEHNR and CDR2 FQNEAQ come from the germline V gene (reference sequence). The CDR3 is made up of 13 amino acids. Trimming took 1 base from V and 6 from J, leaving 9 bases between them. CDR3 nucleotides: TGTGCCAGCAGCTTAGGGTCCGACCCTGAAGCTTTCTTT. Residues: CASSLGSDPEAFF.

V gene TRBV7-2 combines with J gene TRBJ1-1; no clear D gene. The ends were cut back, 5 bases at V and 3 bases at J, with 7 bases in the middle. This CDR3 is 12 amino acids long. Germline-derived CDR1 and CDR2 are SGHTA and FQGNSA. Here the CDR3 reads CASSRDHTEAFF. DNA of the CDR3: TGTGCCAGCAGCCGTGACCACACTGAAGCTTTCTTT.

This clone was found a few times. The chain is built from TRBV5-1 and TRBJ2-5, with 12 positions matching TRBD1. With V trimmed by 6 bases and J by 3 bases, 6 bases remained unmatched. Germline-derived CDR1 and CDR2 are SGHRS and YFSETQ. The CDR3 is 15 residues long. The CDR3, as DNA: TGCGCCAGCACCAGAGGGACAGGGGGCGAAGAGACCCAGTACTTC. Residues: CASTRGTGGEETQYF. Full variable domain (missing parts from reference TRBV5-1 and TRBJ2-5): KAGVTQTPRYLIKTRGQQVTLSCSPISGHRSVSWYQQTPGQGLQFLFEYFSETQRNKGNFPGRFSGRQFSNSRSEMNVSTLELGDSALYLCASTRGTGGEETQYFGPGTRLLVL.

The J gene is TRBJ1-3, the V gene TRBV4-3; 8 bases are shared with TRBD1. Germline CDR1 reads LGHNA; CDR2 reads YSLEER. The CDR3 is made up of 18 amino acids. V dropped 0 bases and J dropped 1; count of bases not matched to a gene: 8. CDR3 in amino acids: CASSQERVRGRSGNTIYF. The CDR3 nucleotides are TGCGCCAGCAGCCAAGAAAGGGTCAGGGGGCGATCTGGAAACACCATATATTTT.

This clone was seen a handful of times. The rearrangement uses TRBV2 and TRBJ2-2, with TRBD2 as a possible D gene (5 bases). Per germline, CDR1 SNHLY and CDR2 FYNNEI. The CDR3 length is 13 residues. V gave up 7 bases and J gave up 1 base, with 7 bases separating them. DNA for the CDR3: TGTGCCAGCATACGGGAGAACACCGGGGAGCTGTTTTTT. Its protein is CASIRENTGELFF. The entire variable domain, with the rest obtained from reference TRBV2 and TRBJ2-2, is as follows: EPEVTQTPSHQVTQMGQEVILRCVPISNHLYFYWYRQILGQKVEFLVSFYNNEISEKSEIFDDQFSVERPDGSNFTLKIRSTKLEDSAMYFCASIRENTGELFFGEGSRLTVL.

Worth noting for this clone: An end of the junction differs from the germline gene, which may be a read error. CDR3 in DNA: TGTGCTAGCAGCTTAGAACAGGCCAGCAATGAGCAGTTCTTC. Translated, it gives CASSLEQASNEQFF. This chain joins TRBV7-7 and TRBJ2-1; tentative D call: TRBD1 (5 bases). This CDR3 has 14 amino acids. Germline loops: CDR1 SSHAT, CDR2 FNYEAQ (reference sequence).

This chain joins TRBV5-4 and TRBJ2-1, with D possibly TRBD2 on 6 matching bases. This CDR3 region has 16 residues. The germline gives CDR1 SGHNT, CDR2 YYREEE (reference sequence). Trimming left V 1 base short and J 0 bases short, with 11 bases between. The CDR3 coding sequence is TGTGCCAGCAGCTTGTCAAGGGACTCCTCCTACAATGAGCAGTTCTTC. This codes for CASSLSRDSSYNEQFF.

The chain employs TRBV21-1 and TRBJ1-5. TRBV21-1 is labeled a pseudogene. CDR3 size: 13 residues. CDR3 residues: CASSQSPHGPQHF. CDR3 in DNA: TGTGCCAGCAGCCAATCCCCCCACGGGCCCCAGCATTTT.

CDR3 amino acids: CASSPRAANEQFF. CDR3 DNA sequence: TGTGCCAGCAGCCCCCGGGCCGCTAATGAGCAGTTCTTC. The chain links TRBV13 to TRBJ2-1; D unresolved. The germline CDR1 and CDR2 sequences are PRHDT and FYEKMQ (reference sequence). V lost 5 bases to trimming and J lost 7 bases, with 12 bases between them. The CDR3 is 13 residues long.

A few counts support this clone. The rearrangement joins TRBV29-1 to TRBJ2-5; 10 bases are a match to TRBD1. Germline trimming cut 5 bases from V and 3 bases from J; bases unmatched to any gene: 9. This CDR3 region has 15 residues. CDR1 SQVTM and CDR2 ANQGSEA come from the germline V gene. The chain's CDR3 is CSVTTGTGVEETQYF. CDR3 sequence (DNA): TGCAGCGTTACTACCGGGACAGGGGTGGAAGAGACCCAGTACTTC.

The chain combines TRBV7-9 with TRBJ2-7; weak D call: TRBD2 (5 bases). This CDR3 spans 17 amino acids. The ends were cut back, 1 base at V and 5 bases at J, with 21 bases in the middle. Germline assignment: CDR1 SEHNR and CDR2 FQNEAQ (reference sequence). The CDR3 is CASSLGLSNSGFHEQYF. In DNA form, the CDR3 reads TGTGCCAGCAGCTTAGGACTAAGTAATAGTGGGTTCCACGAGCAGTACTTC.

The V gene is TRBV7-9, the J gene TRBJ2-1; D is ambiguous. CDR1 SEHNR and CDR2 FQNEAQ come from the germline V gene (reference sequence). This CDR3 region has 13 residues. V shed 5 bases and J shed 4 bases, with 9 bases lying between them. CDR3 in amino acids: CASSEQGYNEQFF. CDR3 in DNA: TGTGCCAGCAGCGAACAAGGGTACAATGAGCAGTTCTTC. Using reference TRBV7-9 and TRBJ2-1 for the parts outside the CDR3, the full variable domain is DTGVSQNPRHKITKRGQNVTFRCDPISEHNRLYWYRQTLGQGPEFLTYFQNEAQLEKSRLLSDRFSAERPKGSFSTLEIQRTEQGDSAMYLCASSEQGYNEQFFGPGTRLTVL.

The gene calls are TRBV6-1 and TRBJ1-5; D is uncertain. Germline CDR1 MNHNS, CDR2 SASEGT. This CDR3 spans 15 amino acids. Trimming removed 1 base from V and 3 bases from J, with 10 bases in between. DNA for the CDR3: TGTGCCAGCAGTGAAGGGTCAGTAGACAATCAGCCCCAGCATTTT. It specifies CASSEGSVDNQPQHF.

The chain joins TRBV5-1 to TRBJ1-2; 10 bases are shared with TRBD1. The V and J ends lost 4 bases and 5 bases, in that order; junction bases with no gene match: 8. CDR1 and CDR2 from the germline V gene are SGHRS and YFSETQ. The CDR3 spans 15 residues. This CDR3 is CASSLGTGAMYGYTF. The DNA of the CDR3 is TGCGCCAGCAGCCTCGGGACAGGGGCGATGTATGGCTACACCTTC.

The V and J genes are TRBV4-1 and TRBJ2-1, with D tentatively TRBD2 (5 bases). Trimming removed 1 base from V and 3 bases from J, with 10 bases in between. Germline V gives CDR1 MGHRA, CDR2 YSYEKL. The CDR3 runs to 15 residues. In DNA, the CDR3 is TGCGCCAGCAGCCAAGGAGGGTTCGACTACAATGAGCAGTTCTTC. Protein: CASSQGGFDYNEQFF.

The chain uses TRBV23-1 and TRBJ2-6; 8 nucleotides line up with TRBD1. TRBV23-1 is an ORF, and what it does is uncertain. V was clipped by 4 bases and J by 0 bases; unmatched bases: 5. The CDR3 is made up of 17 amino acids. CDR3 loop: CASSPDRVSSGANVLTF. Here the CDR3 DNA reads TGCGCCAGCAGTCCGGACAGGGTAAGCTCTGGGGCCAACGTCCTGACTTTC.

The chain employs TRBV9 and TRBJ2-1; perhaps TRBD1 as D (5 bases). The germline V gene encodes CDR1 SGDLS and CDR2 YYNGEE. Trimming took off 4 bases at V and 9 bases at J, with 20 bases between the two ends. The CDR3 has 15 residues. The CDR3 here is CASSPRTSESPEQFF. The CDR3 bases are TGTGCCAGCAGCCCCCGGACAAGTGAAAGTCCTGAGCAGTTCTTC.

The chain is built from TRBV5-3 and TRBJ2-7; D is possibly TRBD1 (6 bases). TRBV5-3 is reported as an ORF; its role is uncertain. The CDR3 sequence is 16 residues long. The V and J ends lost 5 bases and 3 bases respectively, with 21 bases between them. The CDR3 DNA reads as TGTGCCAGAAGACTTAGGGGCCAGGGGTGGGTCTACGAGCAGTACTTC. Amino acid sequence: CARRLRGQGWVYEQYF.

J is TRBJ2-2 and V is TRBV6-5; TRBD1 matches at 8 bases. The V gene's germline CDR1 is MNHEY and CDR2 SVGAGI. The V segment lost 4 bases and the J segment 6 bases; nucleotides outside the gene matches: 10. This CDR3 contains 16 residues. CDR3 DNA: TGTGCCAGCAGTTTAGGACAGGGCGGTTTGGCCGGGGAGCTGTTTTTT. It is translated as CASSLGQGGLAGELFF.

The chain links TRBV7-6 to TRBJ2-7, with D perhaps matching TRBD1 (6 bases). V gave up 5 bases and J gave up 2 bases, with 13 bases separating them. The germline V gene has CDR1 SGHVS and CDR2 FNYEAQ. CDR3 length: 14 amino acids. This chain's CDR3 is CASSVQGSAYEQYF. CDR3 nucleotides: TGTGCCAGCAGCGTACAGGGTTCCGCCTACGAGCAGTACTTC.

This clone was counted only a few times. The genes are TRBV28 and TRBJ1-2; 7 positions agree with TRBD1. Germline V lookup: CDR1 MDHEN, CDR2 SYDVKM. This CDR3 contains 15 residues. V dropped 6 bases and J dropped 3; count of bases not matched to a gene: 10. The DNA for the CDR3 is TGTGCCAGCAGGTTGGACCCAGGGGGATACTATGGCTACACCTTC. Residues: CASRLDPGGYYGYTF.

The chain is built from TRBV7-9 and TRBJ2-7; D remains unclear. The CDR3 contains 13 residues. Germline CDR1 is SEHNR and CDR2 is FQNEAQ (reference sequence). The V end was cut by 3 bases, the J end by 0 bases, with 6 bases between. The CDR3 is CASSFMNSYEQYF. The CDR3 DNA reads TGTGCCAGCAGCTTCATGAACTCCTACGAGCAGTACTTC.

The table lists this clone with a few counts. This specimen includes other DNA sequences encoding the same CDR3. The chain has TRBV5-1 and TRBJ2-7; 7 positions match TRBD1. Germline V gene lookup returns CDR1 SGHRS and CDR2 YFSETQ. There are 12 residues in the CDR3. V was clipped by 5 bases and J by 4 bases; unmatched bases: 3. CDR3 nucleotide sequence: TGCGCCAGCAGTTTACAGGGGTACGAGCAGTACTTC. As protein: CASSLQGYEQYF.

This chain joins TRBV6-1 and TRBJ2-5; D is perhaps TRBD2 (6 bases). The CDR3 extends over 14 amino acids. CDR1 MNHNS and CDR2 SASEGT come from the germline V gene. V shed 3 bases and J shed 2 bases, with 10 bases lying between them. CDR3 bases: TGTGCCAGCAGTGATGGCGGGGTACAAGAGACCCAGTACTTC. Protein product: CASSDGGVQETQYF.